Each of the 30 T cell receptor beta chains below was sequenced from the same sample in a study of siplizumab effects on memory and regulatory T cells. TCRdb's table, derived via immunoSEQ multiplex PCR, lists solely in-frame clones and lacks some. The repertoire holds some 81,000 clones, with over 90% as singletons. The sample consisted of CD8+ T cells sorted from blood. All receptors come from a human donor in good health.

The chain has TRBV27 and TRBJ1-2; 9 positions match TRBD1. V shed 5 bases and J 4 bases; nucleotides not matched to a gene: 20. CDR3 length equals 19 residues. CDR1 is MNHEY, CDR2 SMNVEV, per germline (reference sequence). CDR3 residues: CASSGSLGQGSLLSYGYTF. In DNA form, the CDR3 reads TGTGCCAGCAGTGGAAGCCTCGGACAGGGGTCCCTACTCTCCTATGGCTACACCTTC.

The chain is built from TRBV9 and TRBJ2-7, with D perhaps assigned TRBD1 or TRBD2 (5 bases each). There are 14 residues in the CDR3. Germline CDR1 and CDR2: SGDLS and YYNGEE. With 0 bases removed from V and 7 bases from J, the gap between germline ends came to 14 bases. The CDR3: CASSVGGTGFEQYF. The CDR3 DNA reads TGTGCCAGCAGCGTAGGTGGGACGGGGTTTGAGCAGTACTTC. The full variable domain, in which reference TRBV9 and TRBJ2-7 provide the parts outside the CDR3, is DSGVTQTPKHLITATGQRVTLRCSPRSGDLSVYWYQQSLDQGLQFLIQYYNGEERAKGNILERFSAQQFPDLHSELNLSSLELGDSALYFCASSVGGTGFEQYFGPGTRLTVT.

The CDR3 loop reads CSVEGGGSTEAFF. The CDR3 DNA reads as TGCAGCGTTGAAGGGGGGGGCAGCACTGAAGCTTTCTTT. The chain recombines TRBV29-1 with TRBJ1-1; the D gene is possibly TRBD1 (6 bases). CDR1 SQVTM and CDR2 ANQGSEA come from the germline V gene. V was shortened by 1 base and J by 4 bases, with 10 bases between the two germline ends. The CDR3 has 13 amino acids.

The count of this clone is one. This chain uses TRBV5-6 with TRBJ2-7, with D possibly matching TRBD1 (6 bases). Trimming removed 4 bases from V and 2 bases from J, with 13 bases in between. CDR1 is SGHDT, CDR2 YYEEEE, per germline. The CDR3 is 14 amino acids. CDR3 amino acids: CASSTWTATYEQYF. The CDR3 DNA sequence: TGTGCCAGCAGCACTTGGACAGCAACCTACGAGCAGTACTTC. Full variable domain (rest looked up from reference TRBV5-6 and TRBJ2-7): DAGVTQSPTHLIKTRGQQVTLRCSPKSGHDTVSWYQQALGQGPQFIFQYYEEEERQRGNFPDRFSGHQFPNYSSELNVNALLLGDSALYLCASSTWTATYEQYFGPGTRLTVT.

The chain couples TRBV5-8 to TRBJ1-4; D unclear. Germline V gene data show CDR1 as SGHTS and CDR2 as YDEGEE. The CDR3 is made up of 13 amino acids. V was pared by 2 bases and J by 5 bases, with 7 bases between. The CDR3 region is CASSFQENEKLFF. The CDR3 DNA reads TGTGCCAGCAGCTTCCAGGAAAATGAAAAACTGTTTTTT.

This chain links TRBV4-1 with TRBJ1-5; D call uncertain. In germline, CDR1 is MGHRA, CDR2 YSYEKL. This CDR3 is built from 13 residues. V lost 0 bases and J 7 bases, leaving 7 bases between the germline ends. CDR3 region: CASSQDRGQPQHF. Here the CDR3 DNA reads TGCGCCAGCAGCCAAGATCGGGGACAGCCCCAGCATTTT.

The chain carries TRBV6-5 and TRBJ2-2; tentatively, D is TRBD2 (5 bases). CDR1 and CDR2 (germline): MNHEY, SVGAGI. Between the trimmed V and J ends, which lost 4 bases and 1 base, there was a span of 10 bases. The length of the CDR3 is 15 residues. The CDR3 spells CASSLFGLNTGELFF. In DNA, the CDR3 is TGTGCCAGCAGTTTATTCGGACTGAACACCGGGGAGCTGTTTTTT.

V usage is TRBV7-9 and J usage is TRBJ2-7; D is uncertain. In germline, CDR1 is SEHNR, CDR2 FQNEAQ (reference sequence). Between the trimmed V and J ends, which lost 2 bases and 3 bases, there was a span of 8 bases. The length of the CDR3 is 13 residues. The CDR3 bases are TGTGCCAGCAGCTTATCCGGAAACTACGAGCAGTACTTC. Translation gives CASSLSGNYEQYF. The variable domain in full, completed from reference TRBV7-9 and TRBJ2-7, reads DTGVSQNPRHKITKRGQNVTFRCDPISEHNRLYWYRQTLGQGPEFLTYFQNEAQLEKSRLLSDRFSAERPKGSFSTLEIQRTEQGDSAMYLCASSLSGNYEQYFGPGTRLTVT.

The chain combines TRBV7-2 with TRBJ2-5; no firm D call. CDR3 size: 15 residues. CDR1 is SGHTA and CDR2 is FQGNSA in the germline V gene. The V end lost 1 base, the J end lost 4 bases, and 13 bases lay between the germline ends. This CDR3 is CASSLVDSLVETQYF. CDR3 nucleotide sequence: TGTGCCAGCAGCTTAGTCGATAGCTTGGTAGAGACCCAGTACTTC.

The rearrangement uses TRBV18 and TRBJ2-5; D gene uncertain. Looked up from germline, CDR1 is KGHSH and CDR2 is LQKENI. Trimming shortened V by 1 base and J by 5 bases, and 17 bases separated the two germline ends. This CDR3 region has 16 residues. CDR3 nucleotide sequence: TGTGCCAGCTCACCACAGGTGGCTAGTGGTTTCGAGACCCAGTACTTC. Its protein is CASSPQVASGFETQYF.

CDR3 loop: CASSLAGSTDTQYF. Here the CDR3 DNA reads TGTGCCAGCAGCTTAGCAGGGAGCACAGATACGCAGTATTTT. The chain uses TRBV7-9 and TRBJ2-3; D remains unclear. CDR1 and CDR2 (germline): SEHNR, FQNEAQ (reference sequence). Trimming stripped 0 bases from V and 0 bases from J, with 4 bases between. The CDR3 spans 14 residues.

V gene TRBV4-1 combines with J gene TRBJ2-7, with TRBD2 matching over 8 bases. V lost 1 base and J lost 4; bases outside the gene matches: 3. The CDR3 extends over 14 amino acids. CDR1 MGHRA and CDR2 YSYEKL come from the germline V gene. Here the CDR3 reads CASSQGSGIYEQYF. CDR3 nucleotides: TGCGCCAGCAGCCAAGGTAGCGGGATTTACGAGCAGTACTTC.

The chain has TRBV5-1 and TRBJ2-7; TRBD1 aligns across 10 bases. CDR3 length: 14 residues. Looked up from germline, CDR1 is SGHRS and CDR2 is YFSETQ. Unmatched junction bases numbered 2, after V lost 1 base and J lost 4 bases. CDR3 protein: CASSLRQGAYEQYF. DNA for the CDR3: TGCGCCAGCAGCTTGCGACAGGGGGCGTACGAGCAGTACTTC.

The V gene is TRBV9, the J gene TRBJ2-2; TRBD1 matches 9 bases. The CDR3 sequence is 16 residues long. Looked up from germline, CDR1 is SGDLS and CDR2 is YYNGEE. The trim removed 0 bases at V and 1 base at J, leaving 1 base unmatched. CDR3 sequence reads: CASSVVGQGNTGELFF. The CDR3 DNA sequence: TGTGCCAGCAGCGTAGTGGGACAGGGGAACACCGGGGAGCTGTTTTTT.

This clone is a singleton in its sample. The CDR3 reads CASSRFRRRYEQYF. CDR3 DNA sequence: TGTGCCAGCAGCCGCTTCAGACGACGATACGAGCAGTACTTC. This rearrangement joins TRBV21-1 to TRBJ2-7. TRBV21-1 represents a pseudogene. CDR3 size: 14 residues.

This chain links TRBV7-8 with TRBJ1-1, with D perhaps matching TRBD1 (5 bases). CDR1 SGHVS and CDR2 FQNEAQ come from the germline V gene. Trimming removed 2 bases from V and 2 bases from J, with 18 bases in between. This CDR3 comprises 17 residues. The CDR3 sequence is CASSLSTGSRLNTEAFF. CDR3 coding DNA: TGTGCCAGCAGCTTATCTACAGGCTCCCGTCTTAACACTGAAGCTTTCTTT.

The rearrangement joins TRBV6-4 to TRBJ1-4; D ambiguous. Germline loops: CDR1 MRHNA, CDR2 SNTAGT. Between the trimmed V and J ends, which lost 7 bases and 4 bases, there was a span of 16 bases. The CDR3 is 15 residues long. The CDR3 protein is CASTPLGRINEKLFF. CDR3 nucleotides: TGTGCCAGCACCCCTCTTGGGAGGATTAATGAAAAACTGTTTTTT.

The chain joins TRBV25-1 to TRBJ2-1; D possibly corresponds to TRBD2 (6 bases). V was trimmed by 5 bases and J by 4 bases, leaving 12 bases between them. This CDR3 region has 14 residues. CDR1 is MGHDK, CDR2 SYGVNS, per germline. The CDR3 nucleotides read TGTGCCAGCAGTCATAGCGGAGATTACAATGAGCAGTTCTTC. Encoded protein: CASSHSGDYNEQFF.

This clone came up once. The genes are TRBV7-2 and TRBJ2-3; a possible D gene is TRBD2 (7 bases). This CDR3 contains 15 residues. The V end lost 3 bases, the J end lost 9 bases, and 19 bases lay between the germline ends. The germline CDR1 and CDR2 sequences are SGHTA and FQGNSA. CDR3 sequence (DNA): TGTGCCAGCAGCTTTCCAGTCGGGGGGCGGGAGACGCAGTATTTT. Protein sequence: CASSFPVGGRETQYF.

The rearrangement joins TRBV11-2 to TRBJ1-5, with 7 bases that match TRBD1. The J segment lost 7 bases and the V segment lost 2 bases, leaving 5 bases of the junction unmatched. The CDR3 runs 14 residues. Germline-derived CDR1 and CDR2 are SGHAT and FQNNGV. The CDR3, as DNA: TGTGCCAGCAGCTTAAACCAGGGGGACCAGCCCCAGCATTTT. Translating it yields CASSLNQGDQPQHF.

This chain connects TRBV19 to TRBJ1-1; D may be TRBD1 (5 bases). Germline V lookup: CDR1 LNHDA, CDR2 SQIVND (reference sequence). The V gene lost 9 bases and the J gene lost 4 bases, with 18 bases spanning the gap. This CDR3 is built from 14 residues. The CDR3 loop is CASHPGGWGTEAFF. In DNA, the CDR3 is TGTGCCAGCCACCCCGGGGGTTGGGGCACTGAAGCTTTCTTT.

This clone is a singleton in its sample. The genes are TRBV6-5 and TRBJ2-3, with D possibly called TRBD1 or TRBD2 (5 bases each). The ends were cut back, 11 bases at V and 5 bases at J, with 17 bases in the middle. The CDR3 totals 13 residues. The germline V gene encodes CDR1 MNHEY and CDR2 SVGAGI. As DNA, the CDR3 is TGTGCCCGTGTCGGTACGGGGCGAGATACGCAGTATTTT. The encoded protein is CARVGTGRDTQYF.

V usage is TRBV19 and J usage is TRBJ2-7, with no clear D. The CDR3 runs to 15 residues. V dropped 6 bases and J dropped 0 bases, with 15 bases sitting between them. The germline V gene has CDR1 LNHDA and CDR2 SQIVND (reference sequence). CDR3 DNA: TGTGCCAGTAGACCTGCGGCAAAAAGCTCCTACGAGCAGTACTTC. It is translated as CASRPAAKSSYEQYF.

CDR3 sequence (DNA): TGCGCCAGCAGCCAAGAAGTTGTTCAGCCTCATGGGCAGTTCTTC. It yields the protein CASSQEVVQPHGQFF. The chain couples TRBV4-1 to TRBJ2-1; D unclear. The germline V gene encodes CDR1 MGHRA and CDR2 YSYEKL. This CDR3 has 15 residues. Trimming took off 0 bases at V and 12 bases at J, with 18 bases between the two ends.

V and J are TRBV6-1 and TRBJ2-7, with 10 bases that match TRBD1. Looked up from germline, CDR1 is MNHNS and CDR2 is SASEGT. V shed 5 bases, J shed 2 bases, and the junction held 3 bases outside the gene matches. The CDR3 contains 14 residues. CDR3 coding DNA: TGTGCCAGCAGTATGACAGGGGGCCCCTACGAGCAGTACTTC. Its translation is CASSMTGGPYEQYF.

The J gene is TRBJ1-5, the V gene TRBV9, with 8 bases that match TRBD1. After removal of 0 bases from V and 7 bases from J, the junction contained 6 bases not matched to a gene. There are 15 residues in the CDR3. Germline V gene sequence: CDR1 SGDLS, CDR2 YYNGEE. CDR3 in amino acids: CASSVDGTGDQPQHF. The CDR3 nucleotides are TGTGCCAGCAGCGTAGACGGGACAGGTGACCAGCCCCAGCATTTT.

This clone was seen only once. V usage is TRBV2 and J usage is TRBJ2-1; 14 bases align to TRBD2. Germline V CDR1 and CDR2: SNHLY, FYNNEI. The CDR3 totals 17 residues. Germline trimming cut 4 bases from V and 7 bases from J; bases unmatched to any gene: 9. CDR3 sequence reads: CASSVGGLAGEINEQFF. CDR3 DNA: TGTGCCAGCAGTGTGGGGGGACTAGCGGGAGAAATAAATGAGCAGTTCTTC.

The chain combines TRBV27 with TRBJ2-1, with D perhaps matching TRBD1 or TRBD2 (5 bases each). Trimming pared 5 bases from V and 8 bases from J, leaving 13 bases between. The V gene's germline CDR1 is MNHEY and CDR2 SMNVEV (reference sequence). This CDR3 has 13 residues. The chain's CDR3 is CASSPGAWHEQFF. CDR3 sequence (DNA): TGTGCCAGCAGTCCCGGGGCGTGGCATGAGCAGTTCTTC.

The rearrangement joins TRBV7-9 to TRBJ2-1; 8 bases are shared with TRBD1. Losses at the gene ends were 5 bases for V and 14 bases for J; bases not matched to a gene: 11. The CDR3 is 13 residues long. Germline values: CDR1 SEHNR, CDR2 FQNEAQ (reference sequence). The CDR3 reads CASSPTSGQEKFF. Here the CDR3 DNA reads TGTGCCAGCAGCCCAACTTCGGGACAGGAAAAGTTCTTC.

Only one count was recorded for this clone. The sample has other DNA sequences that encode this CDR3 too. The V and J genes are TRBV7-8 and TRBJ2-7, with 9 bases matching TRBD1. Trimming took 6 bases from V and 2 from J; bases not matched to a gene: 8. The germline CDR1 and CDR2 sequences are SGHVS and FQNEAQ. The CDR3 is made up of 15 amino acids. CDR3 loop: CASRPGQGSTYEQYF. In nucleotides, the CDR3 is TGTGCCAGCAGGCCGGGACAGGGAAGCACCTACGAGCAGTACTTC.